This entry lists 18 T cell receptor beta chains sequenced from one sample in a study of T cells in Graves' hyperthyroidism and ophthalmopathy. Authors of the study amplified TCR beta CDR3 regions from RNA transcripts. An initial round of RT-PCR targeting the TCR CDR3 relied on the HTBI primer set. TCRdb itself ran the multiplex PCR reads through MiXCR, one entry per CDR3 protein. Among 530,000 or so distinct CDR3 sequences listed, roughly 50% were seen once. Sequencing was performed on peripheral blood or thyroid tissue (not recorded which). These receptors were obtained from a woman aged 18-29 years with Graves' hyperthyroidism.

This clonotype came up many times. The gene calls are TRBV11-2 and TRBJ2-5; the match to TRBD2 covers 9 bases. CDR1 is SGHAT, CDR2 FQNNGV, per germline. The CDR3 is 15 residues long. Trimming took 2 bases from V and 2 from J; bases not matched to a gene: 3. CDR3 sequence: CASSLRTSAQETQYF. The CDR3 DNA reads as TGTGCCAGCAGCTTAAGGACTAGCGCTCAAGAGACCCAGTACTTC.

This clonotype has at least ten counts. V and J are TRBV11-1 and TRBJ2-7; D possibly matches TRBD1 or TRBD2 (5 bases each). This CDR3 is 14 amino acids long. V was trimmed by 5 bases and J by 3 bases, leaving 14 bases between them. CDR1 and CDR2 from the germline V gene are SGHAT and FQDESV (reference sequence). CDR3 DNA: TGTGCCAGCAGCCCGGGACGCCGAAACTACGAGCAGTACTTC. Its protein product is CASSPGRRNYEQYF.

This CDR3 reads CSVRQGGNQAQHF. The CDR3 DNA is TGCAGCGTCCGACAGGGGGGCAATCAAGCCCAGCATTTT. The gene calls are TRBV29-1 and TRBJ1-5; 9 nucleotides agree with TRBD1. The CDR3 runs to 13 residues. Germline V gives CDR1 SQVTM, CDR2 ANQGSEA. The J segment lost 11 bases and the V segment lost 6 bases, leaving 11 bases of the junction unmatched. Variable domain in full (rest from reference TRBV29-1 and TRBJ1-5): SAVISQKPSRDICQRGTSLTIQCQVDSQVTMMFWYRQQPGQSLTLIATANQGSEATYESGFVIDKFPISRPNLTFSTLTVSNMSPEDSSIYLCSVRQGGNQAQHFGDGTRLSIL.

Worth noting for this clonotype: This may be a read error, as it is one base from a much larger clone. V is TRBV6-5 and J is TRBJ2-7, with TRBD2 matching 8 bases. Judging by the DNA end, TRBJ2-1 fits better; the J call may be wrong. The CDR3 contains 16 residues. Germline V gene lookup returns CDR1 MNHEY and CDR2 SVGAGI. The CDR3 DNA follows: TGTGCCAGCAGTTATCGTAGCGGGATTAGCAGGAGTGAGCAGTTCTTC. Encoded protein: CASSYRSGISRSEQFF.

On this clonotype: A read error is possible here, since a much larger clone lies one base away. The chain uses TRBV12-3 or TRBV12-4 and TRBJ1-1; the D is unclear. CDR3 size: 13 residues. DNA of the CDR3: TGTACCAGCAGCCCGCTATTGAACACTGAAGCTTTCTTT. It specifies CTSSPLLNTEAFF.

The rearrangement links TRBV11-2 to TRBJ2-2; 8 bases map to TRBD2. CDR1 is SGHAT and CDR2 is FQNNGV in the germline V gene. The CDR3 runs to 16 residues. After removal of 5 bases from V and 0 bases from J, the junction contained 5 bases not matched to a gene. The CDR3 region is CASSRIAGSNTGELFF. CDR3 coding DNA: TGTGCCAGCAGCAGAATAGCGGGATCGAACACCGGGGAGCTGTTTTTT.

The sample holds many counts of this clonotype. The rearrangement joins TRBV29-1 to TRBJ2-1, with no clear D. This CDR3 has 11 residues. Germline assignment: CDR1 SQVTM and CDR2 ANQGSEA. The CDR3 loop reads CSAGASDEQFF. The CDR3 DNA follows: TGCAGTGCCGGTGCGTCGGATGAGCAGTTCTTC.

This clonotype was detected many times. The chain uses TRBV2 and TRBJ2-2, with D unclear. Germline-derived CDR1 and CDR2 are SNHLY and FYNNEI. The CDR3 consists of 13 residues. V lost 10 bases and J lost 3, with 12 bases in between. The CDR3 sequence: CATIRMDTGELFF. CDR3 in DNA: TGTGCCACTATCAGGATGGACACCGGGGAGCTGTTTTTT.

This sequence joins TRBV14 and TRBJ1-4; D gene ambiguous. Germline assignment: CDR1 SGHDN and CDR2 FVKESK. The CDR3 is made up of 18 amino acids. Trimming pared 4 bases from V and 5 bases from J, leaving 23 bases between. CDR3 region: CASSRLASSYSMNEKLFF. The CDR3 nucleotides read TGTGCCAGCAGCCGCCTAGCGTCATCCTACTCAATGAATGAAAAACTGTTTTTT.

This clonotype was seen at least ten times. The chain combines TRBV4-1 with TRBJ1-2; D unclear. Germline loops: CDR1 MGHRA, CDR2 YSYEKL. This CDR3 contains 15 residues. The V end lost 0 bases, the J end lost 2 bases, and 10 bases lay between the germline ends. The DNA of the CDR3 is TGCGCCAGCAGCCAAGATTTCAACAGCAACTATGGCTACACCTTC. Translating it yields CASSQDFNSNYGYTF.

In this sample, this clonotype turned up a few times. Lacking the conserved final phenylalanine or tryptophan, this CDR3 likely reflects a read error. The limits of the CDR3 on the DNA are not certain, so only TCRdb's listed CDR3 is given. The chain employs TRBV7-9 and TRBJ2-7. The CDR3 is 8 residues long, ends included. Germline V gene data show CDR1 as SEHNR and CDR2 as FQNEAQ (reference sequence). CDR3 region: CASSLAHG.

This clonotype has at least ten counts. The V gene is TRBV2, the J gene TRBJ2-5; 11 bases agree with TRBD1. V was clipped by 8 bases and J by 10 bases; unmatched bases: 6. Per the germline V gene, CDR1 is SNHLY and CDR2 is FYNNEI. The CDR3 length is 12 residues. The CDR3 region is CASFGQGADQYF. CDR3 sequence (DNA): TGTGCCAGCTTTGGACAGGGGGCGGACCAGTACTTC.

The V gene is TRBV7-9, the J gene TRBJ2-1; TRBD2 matches at 8 bases. The V segment lost 5 bases and the J segment 3 bases; nucleotides outside the gene matches: 6. Germline V gene sequence: CDR1 SEHNR, CDR2 FQNEAQ (reference sequence). The CDR3 runs 15 residues. The CDR3, as DNA: TGTGCCAGCAGCGCAAGCGGGAGAAACTACAATGAGCAGTTCTTC. Residues: CASSASGRNYNEQFF.

The V gene is TRBV2, the J gene TRBJ1-1, with D uncertain. CDR1 is SNHLY and CDR2 is FYNNEI in the germline V gene. This CDR3 comprises 11 residues. V lost 8 bases and J lost 4, with 8 bases in between. The CDR3 protein is CASVAGTEAFF. In DNA form, the CDR3 reads TGTGCCAGCGTAGCAGGCACTGAAGCTTTCTTT.

This clonotype came up many times. The V gene is TRBV7-9, the J gene TRBJ2-2, with 7 bases matching TRBD1. The CDR3 loop spans 16 amino acids. CDR1 SEHNR and CDR2 FQNEAQ come from the germline V gene (reference sequence). J lost 3 bases, V lost 1 base, and 5 bases had no gene match. The CDR3 DNA reads TGTGCCAGCAGCTTAGGAGGGGGCTTCTACACCGGGGAGCTGTTTTTT. Encoded protein: CASSLGGGFYTGELFF.

This clonotype has ten or more counts. The chain combines TRBV5-1 with TRBJ1-4; D gene ambiguous. Germline V lookup: CDR1 SGHRS, CDR2 YFSETQ. The CDR3 has 16 amino acids. Trimming removed 0 bases from V and 4 bases from J, with 13 bases in between. CDR3 sequence: CASSLGGVGNNEKLFF. The DNA for the CDR3 is TGCGCCAGCAGCTTGGGCGGTGTAGGAAATAATGAAAAACTGTTTTTT.

In its sample, this clonotype was seen many times. J is TRBJ2-7 and V is TRBV6-5; D might be TRBD2 (5 bases). This CDR3 has 13 residues. The ends were cut back, 2 bases at V and 4 bases at J, with 9 bases in the middle. CDR1 and CDR2 from the germline V gene are MNHEY and SVGAGI. CDR3 DNA sequence: TGTGCCAGCAGTTACAAGCGGCAATACGAGCAGTACTTC. Its translation is CASSYKRQYEQYF.

This clonotype was found many times. CDR3 residues: CASSVTGTSAYEQYF. The CDR3 DNA is TGTGCCAGCAGCGTAACCGGGACATCGGCATACGAGCAGTACTTC. The chain couples TRBV9 to TRBJ2-7, with D possibly being TRBD1 (6 bases). The V end lost 1 base, the J end lost 4 bases, and 15 bases lay between the germline ends. The length of the CDR3 is 15 residues. In germline, CDR1 is SGDLS, CDR2 YYNGEE.